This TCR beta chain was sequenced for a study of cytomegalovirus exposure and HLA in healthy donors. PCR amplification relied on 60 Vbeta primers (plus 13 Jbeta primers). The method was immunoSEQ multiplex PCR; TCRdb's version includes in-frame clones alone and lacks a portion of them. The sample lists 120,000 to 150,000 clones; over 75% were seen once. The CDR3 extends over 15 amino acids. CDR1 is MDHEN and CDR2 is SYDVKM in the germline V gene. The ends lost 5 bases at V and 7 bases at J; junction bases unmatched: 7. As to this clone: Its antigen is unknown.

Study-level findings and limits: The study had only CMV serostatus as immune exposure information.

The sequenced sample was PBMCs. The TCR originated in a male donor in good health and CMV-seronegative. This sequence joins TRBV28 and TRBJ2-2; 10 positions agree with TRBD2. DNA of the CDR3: TGTGCCAGCAGTAATAGCGGGAGGTTGTACGGGGAGCTGTTTTTT. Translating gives CASSNSGRLYGELFF.